This T cell receptor beta chain was observed in a study of regulatory T cells in long-lasting Graves disease. The study's findings and limits: Tissue studied was limited to peripheral blood, excluding thyroid tissue. Favored usage of TRBV28, TRBJ1-2 and TRBJ2-5 was recorded in persistent disease.

Construction of the TCR beta libraries employed iRepertoire HTBI primers in conjunction with Arm-PCR of CDR3 regions. MiXCR was run by TCRdb on the multiplex PCR reads, yielding one entry per CDR3 protein. The sample holds about 620,000 distinct CDR3 sequences, roughly 15% seen once. Time point specified: newly diagnosed GD, antithyroid drugs for less than 3 months. RNA from PBMCs was the source of the TCR library. This clonotype was picked up a small number of times. Its matching antigen is unknown. The CDR3 extends over 16 amino acids. The V and J ends lost 2 bases and 4 bases respectively, with 17 bases between them. Germline CDR1 is SGHTA and CDR2 is FQGNSA. The sample also formed part of further work on T cells in Graves' hyperthyroidism and ophthalmopathy. That study reports: Ophthalmopathy was identified by the model a median approximately 6.4 months ahead of onset.

The source material was peripheral blood mononuclear cells (PBMCs), sampled at new diagnosis, from a patient treated with antithyroid drugs. This clonotype was obtained from a woman in her 30s with Graves disease. The V gene is TRBV7-2, the J gene TRBJ1-2; D call uncertain. CDR3 sequence reads: CASSLQADYRPYGYTF. Here the CDR3 DNA reads TGTGCCAGCAGCTTACAAGCGGATTATAGGCCCTATGGCTACACCTTC.